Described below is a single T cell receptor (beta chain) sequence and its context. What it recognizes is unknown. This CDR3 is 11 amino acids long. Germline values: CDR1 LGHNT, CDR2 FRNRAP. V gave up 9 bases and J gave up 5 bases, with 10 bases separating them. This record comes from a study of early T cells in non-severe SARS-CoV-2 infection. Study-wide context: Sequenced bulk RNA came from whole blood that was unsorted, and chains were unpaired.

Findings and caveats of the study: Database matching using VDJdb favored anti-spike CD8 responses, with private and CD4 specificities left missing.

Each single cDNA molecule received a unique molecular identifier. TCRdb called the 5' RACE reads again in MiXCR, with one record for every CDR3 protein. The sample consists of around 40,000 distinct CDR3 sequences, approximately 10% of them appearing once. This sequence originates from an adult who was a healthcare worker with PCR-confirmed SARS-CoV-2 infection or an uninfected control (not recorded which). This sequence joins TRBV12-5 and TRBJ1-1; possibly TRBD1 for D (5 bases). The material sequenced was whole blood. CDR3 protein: CASPRGTEAFF. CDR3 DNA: TGTGCTAGCCCGCGGGGGACTGAAGCTTTCTTT.